These 20 T cell receptor beta chains were all obtained from the same sample, sequenced in a study of T cells in Graves' hyperthyroidism and ophthalmopathy. Using RNA transcripts as the source, TCR beta CDR3 regions were amplified. TCR CDR3 regions were first amplified by RT-PCR with HTBI primers. One entry per CDR3 protein, called by TCRdb with MiXCR from the multiplex PCR reads. The table has approximately 350,000 distinct CDR3 sequences, 13% to 15% seen once; the top ten hold roughly a fifth. Input material: blood. All receptors come from a woman in her sixties with Graves' ophthalmopathy.

This clonotype was counted only a few times. The chain is built from TRBV6-1 and TRBJ1-5; D unclear. V lost 1 base, J lost 0 bases, and 10 bases lay in between. This CDR3 spans 16 amino acids. CDR1 and CDR2 (germline): MNHNS, SASEGT. The CDR3 DNA sequence: TGTGCCAGCAGTGAAGGGCCCATTTATAGCAATCAGCCCCAGCATTTT. Translated: CASSEGPIYSNQPQHF.

This clonotype was counted many times. The chain combines TRBV30 with TRBJ2-2; D may be TRBD1 (6 bases). Looked up from germline, CDR1 is GTSNPN and CDR2 is SVGIG (reference sequence). V was pared by 7 bases and J by 0 bases, with 12 bases between. This CDR3 is 14 amino acids long. CDR3: CAYAGVPNTGELFF. The CDR3, as DNA: TGTGCCTACGCAGGGGTCCCGAACACCGGGGAGCTGTTTTTT.

This rearrangement joins TRBV2 to TRBJ2-5; TRBD2 is a possible D gene (6 bases). Per germline, CDR1 SNHLY and CDR2 FYNNEI. The CDR3 extends over 12 amino acids. The V end lost 7 bases, the J end lost 11 bases, and 17 bases lay between the germline ends. DNA for the CDR3: TGTGCCAGCATCCTCGAGCGGGCTGGACAGTACTTC. Amino acids: CASILERAGQYF.

This clonotype was detected only a few times. Just one base apart from a much larger clone, this may be a read error. The chain uses TRBV7-2 and TRBJ2-7, with TRBD2 matching over 8 bases. Germline CDR1 is SGHTA and CDR2 is FQGNSA. V was clipped by 0 bases and J by 0 bases; unmatched bases: 10. The CDR3 totals 18 residues. This CDR3 reads CASSLASGLAYVSYEQYF. CDR3 DNA: TGTGCCAGCAGCTTAGCGTCCGGACTAGCATATGTCTCCTACGAGCAGTACTTC.

There are a few counts of this clonotype. CDR3 bases: TGTGCCAGCAGTAGGGACCCCCCGGGTGAAAAACTGTTTTTT. It specifies CASSRDPPGEKLFF. The chain has TRBV12-3 or TRBV12-4 and TRBJ1-4, with D possibly matching TRBD1 (5 bases). CDR3 length: 14 residues. The V gene lost 5 bases and the J gene lost 7 bases, with 14 bases spanning the gap.

This clonotype occurred many times. The V and J genes are TRBV28 and TRBJ2-5, with TRBD1 as a possible D gene (6 bases). Between the trimmed V and J ends, which lost 3 bases and 2 bases, there was a span of 13 bases. The CDR3 spans 15 residues. Germline values: CDR1 MDHEN, CDR2 SYDVKM. The CDR3, as DNA: TGTGCCAGCAGTTTTGGGGACATCTTTCAAGAGACCCAGTACTTC. This gives the protein CASSFGDIFQETQYF.

The chain employs TRBV7-3 and TRBJ2-3; a possible D gene is TRBD2 (6 bases). The CDR3 consists of 16 residues. Germline assignment: CDR1 SGHTA and CDR2 FQGTGA. The V gene lost 5 bases and the J gene lost 0 bases, with 15 bases spanning the gap. The CDR3 coding sequence is TGTGCCAGCAGCGAGATACCGGGACTGAGCACAGATACGCAGTATTTT. Its protein product is CASSEIPGLSTDTQYF. Together with reference TRBV7-3 and TRBJ2-3, the CDR3 gives the full variable domain: GAGVSQTPSNKVTEKGKYVELRCDPISGHTALYWYRQSLGQGPEFLIYFQGTGAADDSGLPNDRFFAVRPEGSVSTLKIQRTERGDSAVYLCASSEIPGLSTDTQYFGPGTRLTVL.

With respect to this clonotype: One junction end does not reproduce the germline sequence, and a read error may be involved. CDR3 protein: CSARGLAGGPAKNIQHF. The CDR3 nucleotides read TGCAGTGCTAGAGGACTAGCGGGAGGGCCAGCCAAAAACATTCAGCACTTC. The chain employs TRBV20-1 and TRBJ2-4; 14 nucleotides line up with TRBD2. This CDR3 has 17 amino acids. CDR1 is DFQATT, CDR2 SNEGSKA, per germline (reference sequence).

On this clonotype itself: Just one base apart from a much larger clone, this may be a read error. The CDR3 carries no conserved terminal phenylalanine or tryptophan, so it likely arises from a read error. The gene calls are TRBV28 and TRBJ1-2, with TRBD1 identical over 9 bases. V shed 6 bases, J shed 1 base, and the junction held 12 bases outside the gene matches. The CDR3 totals 17 residues. Germline V gene lookup returns CDR1 MDHEN and CDR2 SYDVKM. In DNA form, the CDR3 reads TGTGCCAGCAGCCTGGGACAGGGTGGGGGATTTAACTATGGCTACACCCTC. Its translation: CASSLGQGGGFNYGYTL.

The V call is TRBV12-5, the J call TRBJ2-3; D is tentatively TRBD1 or TRBD2 (5 bases each). Trimming took 2 bases from V and 2 from J, leaving 8 bases between them. The CDR3 sequence is 14 residues long. Germline values: CDR1 LGHNT, CDR2 FRNRAP. CDR3 DNA sequence: TGTGCTAGTGGTTTGAGAGGGGTCACAGATACGCAGTATTTT. Protein: CASGLRGVTDTQYF.

A note on this clonotype: A much larger clone is a single base away; this may be a read error. V gene TRBV2 combines with J gene TRBJ2-1, with TRBD2 identical over 10 bases. Germline V gives CDR1 SNHLY, CDR2 FYNNEI. The CDR3 is 15 residues long. V gave up 3 bases and J gave up 9 bases; unmatched junction bases: 8. For the CDR3, the DNA is TGTGCCAGCAGTGACAGTCTAGCGGGAGACAGTGAGCAGTTCTTC. This sequence encodes CASSDSLAGDSEQFF.

This clonotype was seen ten or more times. The V gene is TRBV5-1, the J gene TRBJ2-2; D uncertain. Trimming took 1 base from V and 0 from J, leaving 4 bases between them. The CDR3 is 14 residues long. Germline V gives CDR1 SGHRS, CDR2 YFSETQ. CDR3 coding DNA: TGCGCCAGCAGCTTGACACCGAACACCGGGGAGCTGTTTTTT. The encoded protein is CASSLTPNTGELFF.

This chain joins TRBV28 and TRBJ1-1, with TRBD1 as a possible D gene (6 bases). The V gene's germline CDR1 is MDHEN and CDR2 SYDVKM. CDR3 length: 16 residues. Between the trimmed V and J ends, which lost 4 bases and 5 bases, there was a span of 20 bases. The CDR3 DNA follows: TGTGCCAGCAGTTCGATGGGATTGGGGGGGCGAACTGAAGCTTTCTTT. Its protein is CASSSMGLGGRTEAFF.

This clonotype was counted only a few times. The chain combines TRBV14 with TRBJ2-3; D remains unclear. The CDR3 extends over 13 amino acids. The germline V and J ends were trimmed by 5 bases and 5 bases, with 11 bases remaining between them. The V gene's germline CDR1 is SGHDN and CDR2 FVKESK. The CDR3 protein is CASSWSQIDTQYF. The CDR3 region has the DNA TGTGCCAGCAGCTGGAGTCAGATAGATACGCAGTATTTT.

This clonotype showed up many times. The chain couples TRBV11-2 to TRBJ1-1; 12 nucleotides line up with TRBD1. V dropped 5 bases and J dropped 10; count of bases not matched to a gene: 11. The germline V gene encodes CDR1 SGHAT and CDR2 FQNNGV. The CDR3 is 15 residues long. CDR3 region: CASSPVPGQGARAFF. For the CDR3, the DNA is TGTGCCAGCAGCCCAGTACCGGGACAGGGGGCGCGAGCTTTCTTT. The entire variable domain, with the rest obtained from reference TRBV11-2 and TRBJ1-1, is as follows: EAGVAQSPRYKIIEKRQSVAFWCNPISGHATLYWYQQILGQGPKLLIQFQNNGVVDDSQLPKDRFSAERLKGVDSTLKIQPAKLEDSAVYLCASSPVPGQGARAFFGQGTRLTVV.

This clonotype was found many times. The V gene is TRBV28, the J gene TRBJ2-7; 7 bases line up with TRBD2. V was clipped by 6 bases and J by 3 bases; unmatched bases: 11. Germline values: CDR1 MDHEN, CDR2 SYDVKM. The CDR3 length is 15 residues. The CDR3 is CASSPLGGGGYEQYF. The CDR3 DNA sequence: TGTGCCAGCAGCCCCCTGGGCGGGGGTGGCTACGAGCAGTACTTC.

The table lists this clonotype with many counts. The gene calls are TRBV20-1 and TRBJ2-3; D is perhaps TRBD1 (5 bases). With 3 bases removed from V and 4 bases from J, the gap between germline ends came to 8 bases. In germline, CDR1 is DFQATT, CDR2 SNEGSKA (reference sequence). This CDR3 has 12 amino acids. As DNA, the CDR3 is TGCAGTGCTAGGTGGGGCGCAGATACGCAGTATTTT. It encodes CSARWGADTQYF.

This chain links TRBV3-1 with TRBJ2-4, with TRBD1 identical over 7 bases. CDR1 LGHDT and CDR2 YNNKEL come from the germline V gene (reference sequence). CDR3 size: 16 residues. V dropped 4 bases and J dropped 2; count of bases not matched to a gene: 8. CDR3 coding DNA: TGTGCCAGCAGCCCGAACAGGGGCGTCCCCAAAAACATTCAGTACTTC. Residues: CASSPNRGVPKNIQYF.

J is TRBJ2-1 and V is TRBV5-1, with 14 bases aligning to TRBD2. The CDR3 spans 18 residues. Germline V lookup: CDR1 SGHRS, CDR2 YFSETQ. After removal of 4 bases from V and 2 bases from J, the junction contained 8 bases not matched to a gene. The CDR3 region has the DNA TGCGCCAGCAGCGGGGGGACTAGCGGGAGTTCTCCCTACAATGAGCAGTTCTTC. It is translated as CASSGGTSGSSPYNEQFF. Full variable domain (remainder filled in from reference TRBV5-1 and TRBJ2-1): KAGVTQTPRYLIKTRGQQVTLSCSPISGHRSVSWYQQTPGQGLQFLFEYFSETQRNKGNFPGRFSGRQFSNSRSEMNVSTLELGDSALYLCASSGGTSGSSPYNEQFFGPGTRLTVL.

V and J are TRBV7-2 and TRBJ2-1; 11 nucleotides match TRBD2. This CDR3 has 18 residues. Germline V lookup: CDR1 SGHTA, CDR2 FQGNSA. Trimming cost V 2 bases and J 6 bases; bases outside gene matches: 12. Here the CDR3 DNA reads TGTGCCAGCAGCTTAATTTCCCGGTGGCTAGCGGGAGGCAATGAGCAGTTCTTC. Protein sequence: CASSLISRWLAGGNEQFF.